Sequencing of this T cell receptor beta chain was carried out in a study of cytomegalovirus exposure and HLA in healthy donors. Some clones are missing from TCRdb's copy, which holds only in-frame ones; the method was immunoSEQ multiplex PCR. Of about 330,000 clones in the sample, around 86% are singletons; the top ten hold under 0.85%. CDR1 is MNHEY, CDR2 SMNVEV, per germline (reference sequence). The length of the CDR3 is 18 residues. Trimming at V came to 3 bases and at J to 0 bases, leaving 7 bases not matched to a gene. Points from the study as a whole: High specificity and sensitivity for cytomegalovirus status were reported for the classifier.

Points on this clone: The target antigen is unknown.

Specimen: PBMCs. The TCR was taken from a woman aged 18-30 years in good health and CMV-seronegative. V gene TRBV27 combines with J gene TRBJ2-1; 11 bases align to TRBD2. In DNA form, the CDR3 reads TGTGCCAGCAGTTTTCATAGCGGGAGGGCTCGCTCCTACAATGAGCAGTTCTTC. Translating it yields CASSFHSGRARSYNEQFF.